This T cell receptor (beta chain) came from a study of T cell responses to AZD1222 COVID-19 vaccine. Of note for this clone: Its antigen is not identified.

V lost 5 bases, J lost 7 bases, and 5 bases stayed unmatched. This CDR3 has 13 residues. In germline, CDR1 is SQVTM, CDR2 ANQGSEA. Study observations and caveats: In all cases, repertoires were sampled only after the peak T cell response. Donors skewed white British and female; clonal diversity was possibly underestimated.

Measured with immunoSEQ multiplex PCR; TCRdb has only the in-frame clones, and not every one. Of about 120,000 clones listed, around 92% were seen once; the top ten hold over 0.95%. Sequenced here: peripheral blood, sampled on day 0 of AZD1222 vaccination. This TCR came from an adult in good health. The J gene is TRBJ2-1, the V gene TRBV29-1; 10 positions agree with TRBD2. The CDR3 sequence is CSVLSSGRNEQFF. For the CDR3, the DNA is TGCAGCGTTTTGTCTAGCGGGAGAAATGAGCAGTTCTTC.